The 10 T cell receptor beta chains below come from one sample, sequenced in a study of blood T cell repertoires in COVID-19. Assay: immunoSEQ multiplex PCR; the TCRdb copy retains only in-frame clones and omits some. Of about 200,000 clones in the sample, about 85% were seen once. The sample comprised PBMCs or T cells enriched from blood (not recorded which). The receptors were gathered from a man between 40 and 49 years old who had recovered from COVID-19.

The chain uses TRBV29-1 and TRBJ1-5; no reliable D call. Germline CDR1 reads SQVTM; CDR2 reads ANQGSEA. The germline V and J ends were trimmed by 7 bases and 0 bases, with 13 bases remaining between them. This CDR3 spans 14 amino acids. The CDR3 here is CSATSGNSNQPQHF. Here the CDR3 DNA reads TGCAGCGCCACCTCCGGTAATAGCAATCAGCCCCAGCATTTT.

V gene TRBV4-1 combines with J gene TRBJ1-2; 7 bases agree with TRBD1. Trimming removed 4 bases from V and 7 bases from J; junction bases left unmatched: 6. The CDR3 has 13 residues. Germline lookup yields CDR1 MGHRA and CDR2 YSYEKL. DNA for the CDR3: TGCGCCAGCAGCCCTAGACAGGGCAGTGGCTACACCTTC. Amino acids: CASSPRQGSGYTF.

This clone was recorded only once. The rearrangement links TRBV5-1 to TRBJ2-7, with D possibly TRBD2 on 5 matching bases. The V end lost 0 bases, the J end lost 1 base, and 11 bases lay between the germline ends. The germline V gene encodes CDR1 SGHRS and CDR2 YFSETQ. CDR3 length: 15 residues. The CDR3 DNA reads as TGCGCCAGCAGCTTGGCGGACTTTCGGTCCTACGAGCAGTACTTC. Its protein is CASSLADFRSYEQYF.

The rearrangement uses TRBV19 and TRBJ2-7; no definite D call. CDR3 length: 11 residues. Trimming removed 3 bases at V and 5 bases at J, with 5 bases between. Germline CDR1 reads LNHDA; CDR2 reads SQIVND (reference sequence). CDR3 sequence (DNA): TGTGCCAGTAGTATGTTCGACGAGCAGTACTTC. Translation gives CASSMFDEQYF.

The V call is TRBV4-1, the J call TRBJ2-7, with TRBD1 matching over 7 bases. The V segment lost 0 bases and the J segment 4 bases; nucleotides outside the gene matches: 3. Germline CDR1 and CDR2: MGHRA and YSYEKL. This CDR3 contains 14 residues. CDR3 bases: TGCGCCAGCAGCCAAGATGTACAGGGGTACGAGCAGTACTTC. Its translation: CASSQDVQGYEQYF.

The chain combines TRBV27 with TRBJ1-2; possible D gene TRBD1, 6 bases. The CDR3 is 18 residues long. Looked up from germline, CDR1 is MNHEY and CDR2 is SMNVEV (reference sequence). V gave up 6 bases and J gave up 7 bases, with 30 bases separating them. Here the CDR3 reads CASSPLGRTAYGASGYTF. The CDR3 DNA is TGTGCCAGCAGCCCCTTAGGTAGGACAGCATACGGGGCCTCTGGCTACACCTTC.

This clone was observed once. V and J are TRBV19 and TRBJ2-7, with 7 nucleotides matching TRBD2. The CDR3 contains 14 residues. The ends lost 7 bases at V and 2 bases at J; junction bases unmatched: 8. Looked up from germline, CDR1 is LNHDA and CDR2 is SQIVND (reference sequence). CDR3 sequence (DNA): TGTGCCAGTAAGCGGGGTGTTGGGGCCTACGAGCAGTACTTC. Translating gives CASKRGVGAYEQYF.

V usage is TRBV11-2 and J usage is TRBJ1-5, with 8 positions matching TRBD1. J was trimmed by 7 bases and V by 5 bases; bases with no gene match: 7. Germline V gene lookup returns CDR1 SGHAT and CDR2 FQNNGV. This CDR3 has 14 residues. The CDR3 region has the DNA TGTGCCAGCAGCGCCGACAGGGGCGGCCAGCCCCAGCATTTT. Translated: CASSADRGGQPQHF.

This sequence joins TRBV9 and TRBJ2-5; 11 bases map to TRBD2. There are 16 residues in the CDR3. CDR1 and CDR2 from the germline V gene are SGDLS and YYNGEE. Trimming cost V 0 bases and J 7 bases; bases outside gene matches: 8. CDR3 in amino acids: CASSVDSGRAIGTQYF. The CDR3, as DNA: TGTGCCAGCAGCGTAGATAGCGGGAGGGCTATAGGGACCCAGTACTTC.

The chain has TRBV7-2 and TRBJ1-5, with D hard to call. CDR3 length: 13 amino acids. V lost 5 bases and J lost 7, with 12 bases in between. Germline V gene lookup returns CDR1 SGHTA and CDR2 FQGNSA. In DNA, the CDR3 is TGTGCCAGCAGCACTTCTATCCGGCAGCCCCAGCATTTT. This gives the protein CASSTSIRQPQHF.